The 18 T cell receptor beta chains below come from one sample, sequenced in a study of regulatory dendritic cells for organ transplantation. The table came from immunoSEQ multiplex PCR; TCRdb's copy has only in-frame clones and leaves some out. The sample contains some 35,000 clones, about nine tenths of which appear only once. Sequenced sample: naive CD8+ T cells from blood. Stated subset: CD45RA+ naive T cells. These receptor sequences come from a human donor in good health.

V gene TRBV5-6 combines with J gene TRBJ2-1, with unresolved D. Germline CDR1 and CDR2: SGHDT and YYEEEE. Trimming removed 4 bases at V and 9 bases at J, with 8 bases between. The CDR3 spans 11 residues. The CDR3 DNA reads as TGTGCCAGCAGCCTAGGGCGTGAGCAGTTCTTC. It yields the protein CASSLGREQFF. Together with reference TRBV5-6 and TRBJ2-1, the CDR3 gives the full variable domain: DAGVTQSPTHLIKTRGQQVTLRCSPKSGHDTVSWYQQALGQGPQFIFQYYEEEERQRGNFPDRFSGHQFPNYSSELNVNALLLGDSALYLCASSLGREQFFGPGTRLTVL.

CDR3 sequence: CASSLRFVTSGRLTTNEQFF. CDR3 in DNA: TGTGCCAGCAGTCTGCGGTTCGTCACTAGCGGGAGACTAACTACCAATGAGCAGTTCTTC. This chain uses TRBV27 with TRBJ2-1; 11 positions match TRBD2. The CDR3 extends over 20 amino acids. Germline V lookup: CDR1 MNHEY, CDR2 SMNVEV (reference sequence). The trim removed 5 bases at V and 6 bases at J, leaving 21 bases unmatched.

The CDR3 protein is CASSLGRHYGYTF. CDR3 nucleotides: TGTGCCAGCAGTCTCGGACGGCACTATGGCTACACCTTC. This sequence joins TRBV27 and TRBJ1-2, with D hard to call. The length of the CDR3 is 13 residues. With 5 bases removed from V and 3 bases from J, the gap between germline ends came to 10 bases. CDR1 is MNHEY, CDR2 SMNVEV, per germline (reference sequence).

V gene TRBV2 combines with J gene TRBJ2-3, with D unclear. Per germline, CDR1 SNHLY and CDR2 FYNNEI. The CDR3 runs 10 residues. V lost 6 bases and J lost 5, with 3 bases in between. The CDR3 nucleotides are TGTGCCAGCAGCGGAGATACGCAGTATTTT. Residues: CASSGDTQYF. The entire variable domain, with the rest obtained from reference TRBV2 and TRBJ2-3, is as follows: EPEVTQTPSHQVTQMGQEVILRCVPISNHLYFYWYRQILGQKVEFLVSFYNNEISEKSEIFDDQFSVERPDGSNFTLKIRSTKLEDSAMYFCASSGDTQYFGPGTRLTVL.

This chain links TRBV19 with TRBJ2-1; possibly TRBD2 for D (6 bases). Germline V gene sequence: CDR1 LNHDA, CDR2 SQIVND (reference sequence). The V end was cut by 6 bases, the J end by 7 bases, with 10 bases between. The CDR3 totals 12 residues. The CDR3, as DNA: TGTGCCAGTAGCCCGGGGGTAAATGAGCAGTTCTTC. As protein: CASSPGVNEQFF.

This sequence joins TRBV6-5 and TRBJ1-1, with D possibly matching TRBD1 (5 bases). The CDR3 is 15 residues long. Trimming cost V 4 bases and J 0 bases, with 12 bases left between them. Germline CDR1 is MNHEY and CDR2 is SVGAGI. The CDR3 sequence is CASSSPGRLNTEAFF. The CDR3 bases are TGTGCCAGCAGTTCCCCGGGACGGCTGAACACTGAAGCTTTCTTT.

This chain joins TRBV5-6 and TRBJ1-2; weak D call: TRBD1 (5 bases). V was trimmed by 0 bases and J by 5 bases, leaving 11 bases between them. Germline-derived CDR1 and CDR2 are SGHDT and YYEEEE. The CDR3 spans 14 residues. CDR3: CASSLGEGWYGYTF. CDR3 coding DNA: TGTGCCAGCAGCTTGGGTGAGGGGTGGTATGGCTACACCTTC.

This clone was detected only a few times. V usage is TRBV4-2 and J usage is TRBJ1-5; D is possibly TRBD1 (5 bases). Trimming stripped 0 bases from V and 3 bases from J, with 9 bases between. Per the germline V gene, CDR1 is LGHNA and CDR2 is YNFKEQ. The CDR3 sequence is 15 residues long. This CDR3 reads CASSQDGALNQPQHF. The CDR3 DNA follows: TGTGCCAGCAGCCAAGACGGGGCACTCAATCAGCCCCAGCATTTT.

The chain carries TRBV4-3 and TRBJ2-7; D not certain. The CDR3 sequence is 14 residues long. The germline V gene has CDR1 LGHNA and CDR2 YSLEER. The germline V and J ends were trimmed by 0 bases and 6 bases, with 12 bases remaining between them. As DNA, the CDR3 is TGCGCCAGCAGCCAAGACCCGGTGAGTCGCGAGCAGTACTTC. Its translation: CASSQDPVSREQYF.

The chain carries TRBV30 and TRBJ2-1, with 13 bases that match TRBD2. This CDR3 contains 17 residues. Germline V gene lookup returns CDR1 GTSNPN and CDR2 SVGIG (reference sequence). V was pared by 1 base and J by 4 bases, with 7 bases of the junction left unmatched. The chain's CDR3 is CAWSELAGGVEYNEQFF. The CDR3 DNA sequence: TGTGCCTGGAGTGAACTAGCGGGAGGGGTGGAATACAATGAGCAGTTCTTC. The full variable domain, with the rest looked up from reference TRBV30 and TRBJ2-1, is SQTIHQWPATLVQPVGSPLSLECTVEGTSNPNLYWYRQAAGRGLQLLFYSVGIGQISSEVPQNLSASRPQDRQFILSSKKLLLSDSGFYLCAWSELAGGVEYNEQFFGPGTRLTVL.

This clone was picked up a small number of times. The chain uses TRBV27 and TRBJ1-1; TRBD1 matches at 12 bases. CDR3 length: 14 residues. The trim removed 6 bases at V and 5 bases at J, leaving 4 bases unmatched. CDR1 and CDR2 (germline): MNHEY, SMNVEV (reference sequence). As DNA, the CDR3 is TGTGCCAGCAGCCCGGGACAGGGGGCGACTGAAGCTTTCTTT. It codes for CASSPGQGATEAFF.

The genes are TRBV2 and TRBJ2-7; no firm D call. The V and J ends lost 10 bases and 6 bases respectively, with 13 bases between them. Looked up from germline, CDR1 is SNHLY and CDR2 is FYNNEI. This CDR3 has 11 residues. In DNA form, the CDR3 reads TGTGCCACCCTAACCACGGGCGAGCAGTACTTC. Translated, it gives CATLTTGEQYF.

This clone was seen only once. This rearrangement joins TRBV2 to TRBJ2-7; maybe TRBD1 (5 bases). Trimming took off 6 bases at V and 6 bases at J, with 9 bases between the two ends. Germline V gene data show CDR1 as SNHLY and CDR2 as FYNNEI. CDR3 size: 11 residues. The CDR3 coding sequence is TGTGCCAGCAGGCAGGGTGCCGAGCAGTACTTC. Protein product: CASRQGAEQYF.

The V gene is TRBV30, the J gene TRBJ1-5; weak D call: TRBD1 (6 bases). Looked up from germline, CDR1 is GTSNPN and CDR2 is SVGIG (reference sequence). The CDR3 runs 15 residues. V lost 1 base and J lost 3, with 13 bases in between. The CDR3 DNA reads as TGTGCCTGGAGTGGGGGGGCGAGTGACAATCAGCCCCAGCATTTT. Translating it yields CAWSGGASDNQPQHF.

The CDR3 DNA reads as TGTGCCAGCAGCCTATTGGACAGGGGATACGAGCAGTACTTC. Residues: CASSLLDRGYEQYF. The chain employs TRBV14 and TRBJ2-7; 9 bases are a match to TRBD1. This CDR3 is built from 14 residues. Per the germline V gene, CDR1 is SGHDN and CDR2 is FVKESK. The junction had 5 bases not matched to a gene; V was cut back by 4 bases and J by 4 bases.

This clone is a singleton in its sample. The chain employs TRBV4-3 and TRBJ1-2; D unclear. V shed 0 bases and J shed 4 bases, with 9 bases lying between them. The CDR3 loop spans 14 amino acids. The germline gives CDR1 LGHNA, CDR2 YSLEER. The DNA for the CDR3 is TGCGCCAGCAGCCAAGATATAGAGACCTATGGCTACACCTTC. It translates to CASSQDIETYGYTF.

The chain has TRBV5-6 and TRBJ2-3, with 12 nucleotides matching TRBD2. The CDR3 is 17 residues long. Germline V gene sequence: CDR1 SGHDT, CDR2 YYEEEE. Trimming took 4 bases from V and 2 from J; bases not matched to a gene: 8. The CDR3 here is CASSVLLAGGYTDTQYF. For the CDR3, the DNA is TGTGCCAGCAGCGTATTACTAGCGGGGGGTTACACAGATACGCAGTATTTT.

The CDR3 loop is CASSFERTSGMNEQYF. The DNA for the CDR3 is TGTGCCAGCAGCTTCGAGAGGACTAGCGGGATGAACGAGCAGTACTTC. The chain links TRBV7-8 to TRBJ2-7; 12 positions agree with TRBD2. The CDR3 runs 16 residues. Trimming at V came to 3 bases and at J to 5 bases, leaving 8 bases not matched to a gene. Looked up from germline, CDR1 is SGHVS and CDR2 is FQNEAQ.